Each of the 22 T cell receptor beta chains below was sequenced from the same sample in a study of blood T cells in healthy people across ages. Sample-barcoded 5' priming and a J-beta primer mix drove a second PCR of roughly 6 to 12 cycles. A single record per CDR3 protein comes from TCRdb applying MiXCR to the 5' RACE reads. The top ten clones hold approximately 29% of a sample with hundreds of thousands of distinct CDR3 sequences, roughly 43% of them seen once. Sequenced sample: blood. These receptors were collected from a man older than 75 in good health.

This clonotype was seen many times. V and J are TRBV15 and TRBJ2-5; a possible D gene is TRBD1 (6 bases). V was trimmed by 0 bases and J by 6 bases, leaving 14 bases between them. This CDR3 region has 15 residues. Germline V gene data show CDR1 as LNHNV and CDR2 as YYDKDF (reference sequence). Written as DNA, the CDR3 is TGTGCCACCAGCAGAGAATTACAGGGTAGTCAGACCCAGTACTTC. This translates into CATSRELQGSQTQYF.

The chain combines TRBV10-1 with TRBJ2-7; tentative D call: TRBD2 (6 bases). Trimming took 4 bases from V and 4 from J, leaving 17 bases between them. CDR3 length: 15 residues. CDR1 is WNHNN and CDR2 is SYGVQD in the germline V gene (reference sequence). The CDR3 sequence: CASSASGTEIYEQYF. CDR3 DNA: TGCGCCAGCAGTGCCTCCGGGACTGAAATTTACGAGCAGTACTTC.

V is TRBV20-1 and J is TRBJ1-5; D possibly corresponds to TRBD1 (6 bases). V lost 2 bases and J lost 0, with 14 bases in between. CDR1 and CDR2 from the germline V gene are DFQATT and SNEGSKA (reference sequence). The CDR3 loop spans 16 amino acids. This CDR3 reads CSARSGGGPSNQPQHF. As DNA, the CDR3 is TGCAGTGCTAGATCGGGGGGGGGCCCTAGCAATCAGCCCCAGCATTTT.

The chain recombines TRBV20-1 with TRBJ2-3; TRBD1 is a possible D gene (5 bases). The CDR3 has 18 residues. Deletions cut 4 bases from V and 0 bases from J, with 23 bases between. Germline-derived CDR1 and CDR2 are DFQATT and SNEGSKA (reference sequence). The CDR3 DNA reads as TGCAGTGCTACCTTGTTAATCATGACAGTAACTAGCACAGATACGCAGTATTTT. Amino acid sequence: CSATLLIMTVTSTDTQYF.

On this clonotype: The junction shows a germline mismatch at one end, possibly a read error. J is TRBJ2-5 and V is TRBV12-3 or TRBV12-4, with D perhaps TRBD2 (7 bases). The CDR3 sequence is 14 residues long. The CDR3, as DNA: TGTGCCAGCAGTGTAGCGGGTATTGGGACATCACAGTACTTC. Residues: CASSVAGIGTSQYF.

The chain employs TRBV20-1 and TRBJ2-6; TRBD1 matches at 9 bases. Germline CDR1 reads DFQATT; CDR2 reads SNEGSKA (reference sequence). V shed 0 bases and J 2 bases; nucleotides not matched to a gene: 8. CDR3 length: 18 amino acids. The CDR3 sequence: CSARDRQGVIPGANVLTF. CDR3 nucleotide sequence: TGCAGTGCTAGAGATAGACAGGGGGTCATCCCTGGGGCCAACGTCCTGACTTTC.

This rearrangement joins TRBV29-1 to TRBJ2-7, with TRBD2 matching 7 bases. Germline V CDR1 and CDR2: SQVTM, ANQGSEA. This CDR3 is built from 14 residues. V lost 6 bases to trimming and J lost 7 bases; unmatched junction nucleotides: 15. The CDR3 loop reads CSVASGGSYNEQYF. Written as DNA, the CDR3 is TGCAGCGTCGCCTCGGGGGGATCCTACAATGAGCAGTACTTC.

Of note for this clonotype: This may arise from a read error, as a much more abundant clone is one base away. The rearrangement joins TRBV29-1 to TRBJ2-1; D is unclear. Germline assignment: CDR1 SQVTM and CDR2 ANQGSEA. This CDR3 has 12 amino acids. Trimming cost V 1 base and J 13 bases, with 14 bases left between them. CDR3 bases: TGCAGCGTTGAAGGCCAGACGGAGACCCAGTTCTTC. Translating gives CSVEGQTETQFF.

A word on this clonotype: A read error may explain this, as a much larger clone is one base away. The CDR3 loop is CASSQDGVHGYTF. The CDR3, as DNA: TGCGCCAGCAGCCAAGACGGGGTCCATGGCTACACCTTC. The J gene is TRBJ1-2, the V gene TRBV4-3; no reliable D call. Trimming removed 0 bases from V and 6 bases from J, with 8 bases in between. Looked up from germline, CDR1 is LGHNA and CDR2 is YSLEER. This CDR3 comprises 13 residues.

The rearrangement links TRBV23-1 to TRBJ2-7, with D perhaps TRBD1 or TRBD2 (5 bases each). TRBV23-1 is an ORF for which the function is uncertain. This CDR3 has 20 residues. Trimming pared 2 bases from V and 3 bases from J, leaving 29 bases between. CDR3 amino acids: CASSQNRDRGRCLDHYEQYF. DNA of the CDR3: TGCGCCAGCAGTCAAAATCGGGATAGGGGCAGGTGTTTAGACCACTACGAGCAGTACTTC.

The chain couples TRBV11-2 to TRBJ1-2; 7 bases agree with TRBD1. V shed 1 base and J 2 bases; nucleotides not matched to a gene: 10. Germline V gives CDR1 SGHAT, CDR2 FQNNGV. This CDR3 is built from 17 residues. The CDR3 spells CASSLVRGRPRNYGYTF. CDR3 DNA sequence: TGTGCCAGCAGCTTAGTTAGGGGGCGCCCCAGGAACTATGGCTACACCTTC.

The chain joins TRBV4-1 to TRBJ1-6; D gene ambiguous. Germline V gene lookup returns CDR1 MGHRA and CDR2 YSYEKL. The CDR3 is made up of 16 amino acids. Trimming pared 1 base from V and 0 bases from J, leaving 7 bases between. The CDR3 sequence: CASSQAHSSYNSPLHF. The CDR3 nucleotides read TGCGCCAGCAGCCAAGCACATAGCTCCTATAATTCACCCCTCCACTTT.

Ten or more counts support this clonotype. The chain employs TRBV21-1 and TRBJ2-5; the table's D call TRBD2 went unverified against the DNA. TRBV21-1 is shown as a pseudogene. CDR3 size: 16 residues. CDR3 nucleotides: TGTGCCAGTAGAAGGAGAAGAGCGGATAGAAAAGAGACCCAGTACTTC. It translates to CASRRRRADRKETQYF.

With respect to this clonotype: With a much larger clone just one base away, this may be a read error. The CDR3 nucleotides read TGTGCCGGCAGCCCGGACAGACAGTACACAGATACGCAGTATTTT. This gives the protein CAGSPDRQYTDTQYF. The chain couples TRBV7-9 to TRBJ2-3, with D maybe TRBD1 (6 bases). The CDR3 totals 15 residues. The germline V gene encodes CDR1 SEHNR and CDR2 FQNEAQ (reference sequence).

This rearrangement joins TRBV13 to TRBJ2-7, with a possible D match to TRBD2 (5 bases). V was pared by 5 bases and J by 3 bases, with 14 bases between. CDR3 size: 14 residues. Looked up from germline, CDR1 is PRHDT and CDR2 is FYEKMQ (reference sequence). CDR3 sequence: CASSRHGEIYEQYF. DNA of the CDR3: TGTGCCAGCAGCCGGCACGGGGAAATCTACGAGCAGTACTTC.

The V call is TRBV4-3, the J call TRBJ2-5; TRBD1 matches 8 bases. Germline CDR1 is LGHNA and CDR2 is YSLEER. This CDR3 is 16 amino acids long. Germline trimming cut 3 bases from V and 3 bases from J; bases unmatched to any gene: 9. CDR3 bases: TGCGCCAGCAGCCAGCAAACACCGGACAGGGAAGAGACCCAGTACTTC. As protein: CASSQQTPDREETQYF.

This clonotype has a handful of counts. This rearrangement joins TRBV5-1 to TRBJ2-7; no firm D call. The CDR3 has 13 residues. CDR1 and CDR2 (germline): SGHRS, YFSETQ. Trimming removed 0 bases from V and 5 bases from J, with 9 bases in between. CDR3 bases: TGCGCCAGCAGCTTGGGGAGAAACGACGAGCAGTACTTC. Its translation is CASSLGRNDEQYF.

The CDR3 DNA follows: TGTGCCACGGCTAAGGGGGGTGGCAAAAACATTCAGTACTTC. As protein: CATAKGGGKNIQYF. The chain is built from TRBV27 and TRBJ2-4; D might be TRBD1 or TRBD2, each matching 6 bases. Trimming took off 10 bases at V and 3 bases at J, with 16 bases between the two ends. The CDR3 is made up of 14 amino acids. Germline values: CDR1 MNHEY, CDR2 SMNVEV (reference sequence).

The CDR3 coding sequence is TGTGCCTGGTCAACCGGCCGGGGCAACCAAAACATTCAGTACTTC. It translates to CAWSTGRGNQNIQYF. V usage is TRBV30 and J usage is TRBJ2-4; D could derive from TRBD1 or TRBD2 (5 bases each). V was clipped by 5 bases and J by 5 bases, with 19 bases between them. Germline V CDR1 and CDR2: GTSNPN, SVGIG (reference sequence). CDR3 length equals 15 residues.

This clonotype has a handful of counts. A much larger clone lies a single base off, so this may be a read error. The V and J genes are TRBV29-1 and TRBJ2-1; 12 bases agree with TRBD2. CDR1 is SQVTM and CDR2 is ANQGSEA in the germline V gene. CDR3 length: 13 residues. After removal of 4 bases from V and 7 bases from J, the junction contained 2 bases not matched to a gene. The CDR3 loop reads CSVVGLAGNEQFF. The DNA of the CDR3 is TGCAGCGTTGTGGGACTAGCGGGTAATGAGCAGTTCTTC.

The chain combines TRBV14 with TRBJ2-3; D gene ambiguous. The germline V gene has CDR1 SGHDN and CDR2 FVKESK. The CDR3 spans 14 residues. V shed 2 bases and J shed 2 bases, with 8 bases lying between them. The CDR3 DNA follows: TGTGCCAGCAGCCAATGGATGGACACAGATACGCAGTATTTT. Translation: CASSQWMDTDTQYF. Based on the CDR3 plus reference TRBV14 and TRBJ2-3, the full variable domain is EAGVTQFPSHSVIEKGQTVTLRCDPISGHDNLYWYRRVMGKEIKFLLHFVKESKQDESGMPNNRFLAERTGGTYSTLKVQPAELEDSGVYFCASSQWMDTDTQYFGPGTRLTVL.

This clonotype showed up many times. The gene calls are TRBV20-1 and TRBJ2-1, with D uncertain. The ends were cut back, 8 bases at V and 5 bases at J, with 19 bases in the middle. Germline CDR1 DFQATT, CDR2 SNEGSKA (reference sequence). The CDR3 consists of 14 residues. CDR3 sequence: CSPSTHRPNNEQFF. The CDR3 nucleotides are TGCAGTCCTTCTACACATCGACCGAACAATGAGCAGTTCTTC.